This T cell receptor beta chain came from a study of cytomegalovirus exposure and HLA in healthy donors. There are 15 residues in the CDR3. V shed 3 bases and J shed 5 bases, with 14 bases lying between them. The germline V gene encodes CDR1 SNHLY and CDR2 FYNNEI. Both 60 Vbeta primers and 13 Jbeta primers went into the PCR. Profiling relied on immunoSEQ multiplex PCR, and the TCRdb table lists in-frame clones only, not all of them. Of 170,000 or so clones detected, approximately 80% appear once; the ten largest clones hold roughly 0.5%. The J gene is TRBJ1-5, the V gene TRBV2; tentatively, D is TRBD1 (6 bases). The sample taken for sequencing was PBMCs. This receptor was taken from a woman aged 45 to 65 in good health and CMV-seronegative. The CDR3 loop reads CASSDRGGAHQPQHF. CDR3 sequence (DNA): TGTGCCAGCAGTGATCGAGGGGGTGCGCATCAGCCCCAGCATTTT.